The 30 T cell receptor beta chains below all came from one sample that was sequenced in a study of CD8 T cells in ankylosing spondylitis. These receptors have no known antigen. One entry per CDR3 protein, called by TCRdb with MiXCR from the 5' RACE reads. The table includes approximately 400,000 distinct CDR3 sequences, 17% detected once. Study results and caveats: What seemed typical of ankylosing spondylitis blood was a TCR beta motif built from about 8 highly homologous variants.

The sequencing input was blood, either unsorted or a sorted T cell fraction (not recorded which). The receptors were gathered from a male donor with ankylosing spondylitis.

This clonotype has at least ten counts. The chain has TRBV2 and TRBJ2-3, with 13 bases identical to TRBD2. The germline V gene encodes CDR1 SNHLY and CDR2 FYNNEI. V gave up 4 bases and J gave up 6 bases; unmatched junction bases: 4. This CDR3 is built from 15 residues. The CDR3 protein is CASSAGTSGKDTQYF. CDR3 DNA: TGTGCCAGCAGTGCCGGGACTAGCGGGAAGGATACGCAGTATTTT.

This clonotype turned up a few times. This chain links TRBV7-2 with TRBJ1-5; TRBD1 matches 9 bases. Trimming took 0 bases from V and 6 from J; bases not matched to a gene: 0. This CDR3 comprises 14 residues. The germline V gene encodes CDR1 SGHTA and CDR2 FQGNSA. The CDR3 spells CASSLATGGQPQHF. CDR3 sequence (DNA): TGTGCCAGCAGCTTAGCGACAGGGGGTCAGCCCCAGCATTTT.

The gene calls are TRBV18 and TRBJ2-5; maybe TRBD1 (5 bases). Per the germline V gene, CDR1 is KGHSH and CDR2 is LQKENI. This CDR3 has 13 residues. V lost 1 base, J lost 4 bases, and 7 bases lay in between. The CDR3 loop reads CASSPQQGETQYF. CDR3 DNA: TGTGCCAGCTCACCACAGCAGGGAGAGACCCAGTACTTC.

This clonotype was observed a handful of times. The gene calls are TRBV3-1 and TRBJ1-1, with D possibly being TRBD1 (5 bases). V was clipped by 3 bases and J by 9 bases, with 20 bases between them. The CDR3 contains 15 residues. Germline-derived CDR1 and CDR2 are LGHDT and YNNKEL (reference sequence). CDR3 residues: CASSQTTGTGGQAFF. For the CDR3, the DNA is TGTGCCAGCAGCCAGACAACCGGGACTGGAGGTCAAGCTTTCTTT.

This clonotype was seen at least ten times. V gene TRBV5-1 combines with J gene TRBJ2-1; perhaps TRBD2 as D (5 bases). CDR1 is SGHRS, CDR2 YFSETQ, per germline. This CDR3 has 15 amino acids. V lost 0 bases to trimming and J lost 3 bases, with 10 bases between them. CDR3 amino acids: CASSLDTGFYNEQFF. The CDR3 bases are TGCGCCAGCAGCTTGGATACGGGGTTCTACAATGAGCAGTTCTTC.

This clonotype was found a few times. The chain uses TRBV5-5 and TRBJ1-5; TRBD1 is a possible D gene (6 bases). Germline V lookup: CDR1 SGHKS, CDR2 YYEKEE (reference sequence). Trimming took off 4 bases at V and 3 bases at J, with 17 bases between the two ends. The CDR3 loop spans 16 amino acids. The CDR3 is CASSADFRGLNQPQHF. The CDR3 nucleotides read TGTGCCAGCAGCGCCGATTTCAGGGGCCTCAATCAGCCCCAGCATTTT.

The table lists this clonotype with many counts. This chain uses TRBV20-1 with TRBJ2-7; no clear D gene. Germline CDR1 DFQATT, CDR2 SNEGSKA (reference sequence). The CDR3 has 14 amino acids. The CDR3: CSTPGRDNSYEQYF. CDR3 DNA sequence: TGCAGCACCCCCGGGCGAGACAACTCCTACGAGCAGTACTTC.

This clonotype was recorded many times. The gene calls are TRBV7-2 and TRBJ1-6; D is unresolved. CDR3 length: 12 residues. V gave up 3 bases and J gave up 7 bases, with 4 bases separating them. Germline lookup yields CDR1 SGHTA and CDR2 FQGNSA. In nucleotides, the CDR3 is TGTGCCAGCAGCTTCCAAAATTCACCCCTCCACTTT. It codes for CASSFQNSPLHF.

This chain links TRBV5-1 with TRBJ2-5; the D gene is possibly TRBD2 (6 bases). The germline V and J ends were trimmed by 4 bases and 1 base, with 11 bases remaining between them. Germline V gene sequence: CDR1 SGHRS, CDR2 YFSETQ. This CDR3 has 14 residues. CDR3 sequence (DNA): TGCGCCAGCAGCCCGGAGGGAGGCCAAGAGACCCAGTACTTC. Encoded protein: CASSPEGGQETQYF.

V is TRBV2 and J is TRBJ2-3; a weak D match, TRBD1 (6 bases). This CDR3 is 11 amino acids long. V gave up 4 bases and J gave up 13 bases, with 12 bases separating them. Germline V gives CDR1 SNHLY, CDR2 FYNNEI. The CDR3 DNA sequence: TGTGCCAGCAGTGCCGGACAGAGGGAGTATTTT. It encodes CASSAGQREYF.

The chain joins TRBV7-9 to TRBJ2-7; 10 bases map to TRBD1. Germline CDR1 and CDR2: SEHNR and FQNEAQ (reference sequence). V dropped 5 bases and J dropped 7; count of bases not matched to a gene: 8. This CDR3 is 14 amino acids long. In DNA, the CDR3 is TGTGCCAGCAGCCGCGGGACAGGGGATTGGGAGCAGTACTTC. Its translation is CASSRGTGDWEQYF.

The table lists this clonotype with a few counts. This rearrangement joins TRBV20-1 to TRBJ1-3; 9 positions match TRBD1. The CDR3 runs 14 residues. V dropped 0 bases and J dropped 9; count of bases not matched to a gene: 6. Germline CDR1 is DFQATT and CDR2 is SNEGSKA (reference sequence). Here the CDR3 DNA reads TGCAGTGCTAGAGATTGGACAGGGGCTAGCACCATATATTTT. This translates into CSARDWTGASTIYF.

This clonotype showed up many times. The chain uses TRBV12-3 or TRBV12-4 and TRBJ1-1, with D uncertain. The CDR3 consists of 15 residues. V gave up 0 bases and J gave up 2 bases, with 10 bases separating them. The CDR3 sequence: CASSLAGRDNTEAFF. CDR3 in DNA: TGTGCCAGCAGTTTAGCAGGACGCGATAACACTGAAGCTTTCTTT.

Only a few counts were recorded for this clonotype. This sequence joins TRBV7-9 and TRBJ2-7; perhaps TRBD1 as D (6 bases). This CDR3 is built from 17 residues. Germline V gene data show CDR1 as SEHNR and CDR2 as FQNEAQ (reference sequence). Deletions cut 0 bases from V and 4 bases from J, with 19 bases between. CDR3 loop: CASSLAPGTDSPYEQYF. The CDR3 DNA reads TGTGCCAGCAGCTTAGCACCAGGGACGGACAGTCCTTACGAGCAGTACTTC.

The chain employs TRBV2 and TRBJ2-1; weak D call: TRBD1 (5 bases). The length of the CDR3 is 13 residues. From germline, CDR1 is SNHLY and CDR2 FYNNEI. V lost 8 bases and J 4 bases, leaving 12 bases between the germline ends. CDR3 coding DNA: TGTGCCAGCCACCCCGACAGTTACAATGAGCAGTTCTTC. Translating gives CASHPDSYNEQFF.

This rearrangement joins TRBV24-1 to TRBJ2-2; D remains ambiguous. The V and J ends lost 9 bases and 3 bases respectively, with 13 bases between them. The CDR3 totals 14 residues. In germline, CDR1 is KGHDR, CDR2 SFDVKD. The CDR3 bases are TGTGCCACCGCGAAAACAGTGGACACCGGGGAGCTGTTTTTT. Translation: CATAKTVDTGELFF.

This clonotype occurred a few times. The J gene is TRBJ1-6, the V gene TRBV27; weak D call: TRBD1 (5 bases). CDR1 and CDR2 from the germline V gene are MNHEY and SMNVEV (reference sequence). The CDR3 is made up of 15 amino acids. V was pared by 5 bases and J by 13 bases, with 21 bases between. For the CDR3, the DNA is TGTGCCAGCAGTACGGGGCCCGGGGCTCGGGAGCCCCTCCACTTT. Translating it yields CASSTGPGAREPLHF.

This clonotype was observed a handful of times. The chain uses TRBV12-3 or TRBV12-4 and TRBJ2-3; TRBD2 aligns across 10 bases. This CDR3 has 16 amino acids. V lost 1 base to trimming and J lost 2 bases; unmatched junction nucleotides: 3. CDR3 sequence: CASSLGLAGDTDTQYF. The CDR3 DNA is TGTGCCAGCAGTTTAGGACTAGCGGGCGACACAGATACGCAGTATTTT.

The J gene is TRBJ2-1, the V gene TRBV20-1; maybe TRBD2 (5 bases). The CDR3 totals 13 residues. V was cut by 6 bases and J by 5 bases, with 14 bases left in between. Germline V gives CDR1 DFQATT, CDR2 SNEGSKA (reference sequence). The CDR3 protein is CSAVRGTDNEQFF. CDR3 nucleotide sequence: TGCAGTGCCGTCCGGGGTACCGACAATGAGCAGTTCTTC.

This clonotype was counted between two and nine times. The junction and the germline gene differ at one end; a read error may be behind it. DNA of the CDR3: TGTGCCAGCAGTTTAGGGGGAGTCAGCAGTGACTACGAGCGGTACTTC. Its translation is CASSLGGVSSDYERYF. This chain uses TRBV12-3 or TRBV12-4 with TRBJ2-7; a weak D match, TRBD2 (5 bases). The CDR3 has 16 residues.

The gene calls are TRBV10-3 and TRBJ2-5; a weak D match, TRBD2 (5 bases). Deletions cut 5 bases from V and 3 bases from J, with 13 bases between. The CDR3 is made up of 14 amino acids. Germline V gene lookup returns CDR1 ENHRY and CDR2 SYGVKD. The CDR3 spells CAISPTERKETQYF. CDR3 DNA sequence: TGTGCCATCAGTCCGACGGAGCGGAAAGAGACCCAGTACTTC.

The rearrangement links TRBV20-1 to TRBJ2-7; D gene uncertain. From germline, CDR1 is DFQATT and CDR2 SNEGSKA (reference sequence). V dropped 3 bases and J dropped 4 bases, with 7 bases sitting between them. This CDR3 is built from 11 residues. CDR3 amino acids: CSARSPYEQYF. DNA for the CDR3: TGCAGTGCTAGGTCCCCTTACGAGCAGTACTTC.

This clonotype was detected only a few times. The chain carries TRBV12-3 or TRBV12-4 and TRBJ2-1; 9 bases are a match to TRBD2. This CDR3 comprises 15 residues. V gave up 5 bases and J gave up 8 bases; unmatched junction bases: 10. CDR3 residues: CASSTLAGVGDEQFF. For the CDR3, the DNA is TGTGCCAGCAGTACTTTAGCGGGGGTGGGGGATGAGCAGTTCTTC.

This chain links TRBV12-3 or TRBV12-4 with TRBJ2-5; D might be TRBD1 or TRBD2, each matching 5 bases. The CDR3 has 15 residues. V lost 6 bases and J 5 bases, leaving 19 bases between the germline ends. The DNA of the CDR3 is TGTGCCAGCAGCATTTCCGGGACGCTCGGGGAGACCCAGTACTTC. Translating gives CASSISGTLGETQYF.

Many counts were recorded for this clonotype. The chain uses TRBV14 and TRBJ2-7; tentatively, D is TRBD1 or TRBD2 (5 bases each). V gave up 0 bases and J gave up 4 bases, with 16 bases separating them. The CDR3 contains 16 residues. Germline V gives CDR1 SGHDN, CDR2 FVKESK. The CDR3 protein is CASSQEYSGGLYEQYF. Written as DNA, the CDR3 is TGTGCCAGCAGCCAAGAGTACAGTGGGGGTCTTTACGAGCAGTACTTC. Full variable domain (missing parts from reference TRBV14 and TRBJ2-7): EAGVTQFPSHSVIEKGQTVTLRCDPISGHDNLYWYRRVMGKEIKFLLHFVKESKQDESGMPNNRFLAERTGGTYSTLKVQPAELEDSGVYFCASSQEYSGGLYEQYFGPGTRLTVT.

J is TRBJ2-3 and V is TRBV18; 8 bases line up with TRBD1. Germline CDR1 and CDR2: KGHSH and LQKENI. The V segment lost 3 bases and the J segment 5 bases; nucleotides outside the gene matches: 7. This CDR3 comprises 15 residues. CDR3 sequence (DNA): TGTGCCAGCTCACCCGGACAGGGAAGAGGAGATACGCAGTATTTT. Protein sequence: CASSPGQGRGDTQYF. The full variable domain, completed using reference TRBV18 and TRBJ2-3, is NAGVMQNPRHLVRRRGQEARLRCSPMKGHSHVYWYRQLPEEGLKFMVYLQKENIIDESGMPKERFSAEFPKEGPSILRIQQVVRGDSAAYFCASSPGQGRGDTQYFGPGTRLTVL.

This clonotype was seen a few times. The rearrangement uses TRBV6-1 and TRBJ2-7, with D perhaps matching TRBD1 or TRBD2 (5 bases each). From germline, CDR1 is MNHNS and CDR2 SASEGT. CDR3 length equals 14 residues. The V end was cut by 8 bases, the J end by 3 bases, with 17 bases between. In DNA, the CDR3 is TGTGCCAGCGCTTGGGACGGGCGTAACTACGAGCAGTACTTC. Amino acids: CASAWDGRNYEQYF.

The CDR3 bases are TGCAGTGCTGAGGGGGGCGGGAGCGCCGCTAACAATGAGCAGTTCTTC. Protein: CSAEGGGSAANNEQFF. The chain has TRBV20-1 and TRBJ2-1; D possibly corresponds to TRBD2 (7 bases). From germline, CDR1 is DFQATT and CDR2 SNEGSKA (reference sequence). V lost 5 bases and J lost 5, with 22 bases in between. The CDR3 runs 16 residues.

The chain combines TRBV11-2 with TRBJ2-3; 8 bases map to TRBD2. This CDR3 contains 18 residues. Germline V gives CDR1 SGHAT, CDR2 FQNNGV. V dropped 1 base and J dropped 5; count of bases not matched to a gene: 14. CDR3 loop: CASSLGSFSGRGKDTQYF. The CDR3 bases are TGTGCCAGCAGCTTAGGTTCCTTCAGCGGGAGAGGCAAAGATACGCAGTATTTT.

This clonotype has more than one count but fewer than ten. This sequence joins TRBV9 and TRBJ1-5, with D possibly TRBD1 on 6 matching bases. The V end lost 0 bases, the J end lost 6 bases, and 10 bases lay between the germline ends. The CDR3 contains 14 residues. The germline V gene encodes CDR1 SGDLS and CDR2 YYNGEE. The CDR3 spells CASSVEGGGQPQHF. CDR3 nucleotide sequence: TGTGCCAGCAGCGTAGAAGGGGGAGGTCAGCCCCAGCATTTT.